Presented here are 23 T cell receptor beta chains from one specimen sequenced in a study of blood T cells in healthy people across ages. With a J-beta primer mix and a sample-barcoded 5' primer, a second PCR ran 7 to 11 cycles. Using its own MiXCR run on the 5' RACE reads, TCRdb lists one record per CDR3 protein. The sample holds about 780,000 distinct CDR3 sequences, more than 25% seen once. This sample also belongs to another study, concerning T cells of mothers and their children.

The sample taken for sequencing was blood. The source is a boy under 18 in good health.

This clonotype appeared a few times. CDR3 residues: CASSYSTTGASYEQYF. The CDR3, as DNA: TGTGCCAGCAGTTACTCGACCACAGGGGCCTCCTACGAGCAGTACTTC. V is TRBV6-5 and J is TRBJ2-5, with 7 bases aligning to TRBD1. The DNA end is more similar to TRBJ2-7, so the J call may be wrong. Germline CDR1 is MNHEY and CDR2 is SVGAGI. The CDR3 spans 16 residues.

This chain links TRBV28 with TRBJ1-1; D is undetermined. The CDR3 consists of 16 residues. V was pared by 3 bases and J by 5 bases, with 19 bases between. Germline assignment: CDR1 MDHEN and CDR2 SYDVKM. The CDR3 bases are TGTGCCAGCAGTTTTCCGGCAGGTAAATTGGATACTGAAGCTTTCTTT. This encodes CASSFPAGKLDTEAFF.

This clonotype was seen a handful of times. This chain's CDR3 is CASSPWVGETQYF. CDR3 nucleotide sequence: TGTGCCAGCAGCCCCTGGGTCGGCGAGACCCAGTACTTC. J is TRBJ2-5 and V is TRBV7-2; D is unresolved. V dropped 5 bases and J dropped 5 bases, with 12 bases sitting between them. The germline gives CDR1 SGHTA, CDR2 FQGNSA. CDR3 size: 13 residues.

The gene calls are TRBV28 and TRBJ1-2; 9 bases map to TRBD1. Losses at the gene ends were 5 bases for V and 8 bases for J; bases not matched to a gene: 6. Germline-derived CDR1 and CDR2 are MDHEN and SYDVKM. The CDR3 covers 13 residues. DNA of the CDR3: TGTGCCAGCAGTGTACAGGGGGCTGGGGGCTACACCTTC. Residues: CASSVQGAGGYTF.

The CDR3 is CASSYSRGYTEAFF. The CDR3 DNA reads as TGTGCCAGCAGTTACTCAAGGGGGTACACTGAAGCTTTCTTT. The chain uses TRBV6-5 and TRBJ1-1; tentatively, D is TRBD1 (6 bases). The CDR3 extends over 14 amino acids. The V and J ends lost 0 bases and 3 bases respectively, with 8 bases between them. Germline-derived CDR1 and CDR2 are MNHEY and SVGAGI.

This clonotype was detected only a few times. In DNA form, the CDR3 reads TGCGCCAGCAGCTTGGCAGCTAGCGGGGGCCCCACAGATACGCAGTATTTT. This codes for CASSLAASGGPTDTQYF. The V call is TRBV5-1, the J call TRBJ2-3, with 10 bases lining up with TRBD2. The CDR3 runs to 17 residues. The V segment lost 0 bases and the J segment 2 bases; nucleotides outside the gene matches: 6. Germline CDR1 reads SGHRS; CDR2 reads YFSETQ. Full variable domain (rest looked up from reference TRBV5-1 and TRBJ2-3): KAGVTQTPRYLIKTRGQQVTLSCSPISGHRSVSWYQQTPGQGLQFLFEYFSETQRNKGNFPGRFSGRQFSNSRSEMNVSTLELGDSALYLCASSLAASGGPTDTQYFGPGTRLTVL.

A few counts support this clonotype. V usage is TRBV5-6 and J usage is TRBJ2-2; no reliable D call. The V end lost 2 bases, the J end lost 4 bases, and 12 bases lay between the germline ends. CDR1 is SGHDT, CDR2 YYEEEE, per germline. The CDR3 is 15 residues long. The CDR3 sequence is CASSFVGETTGELFF. CDR3 bases: TGTGCCAGCAGCTTCGTTGGGGAAACCACCGGGGAGCTGTTTTTT.

This chain connects TRBV7-9 to TRBJ2-5; 11 positions match TRBD2. Germline V gives CDR1 SEHNR, CDR2 FQNEAQ (reference sequence). V gave up 10 bases and J gave up 3 bases; unmatched junction bases: 7. This CDR3 is 14 amino acids long. In DNA, the CDR3 is TGTGCCACCGGGACTAGCGGATGGGAAGAGACCCAGTACTTC. This translates into CATGTSGWEETQYF.

This clonotype occurred a few times. The chain couples TRBV7-3 to TRBJ2-5; no firm D call. Trimming shortened V by 6 bases and J by 4 bases, and 12 bases separated the two germline ends. CDR3 length: 13 residues. Germline CDR1 is SGHTA and CDR2 is FQGTGA. CDR3 sequence reads: CASSPSPGETQYF. CDR3 bases: TGTGCCAGCAGTCCTTCCCCCGGAGAGACCCAGTACTTC.

This clonotype was picked up many times. The CDR3 sequence: CSARGRFRNEQYF. The CDR3 DNA follows: TGCAGCGCAAGGGGCAGATTTCGGAACGAGCAGTACTTC. V usage is TRBV29-1 and J usage is TRBJ2-7; D perhaps matches TRBD1 (5 bases). There are 13 residues in the CDR3. In germline, CDR1 is SQVTM, CDR2 ANQGSEA. Trimming stripped 7 bases from V and 5 bases from J, with 18 bases between.

The chain combines TRBV25-1 with TRBJ1-2, with 12 bases fitting TRBD1. The CDR3 covers 14 residues. CDR1 and CDR2 (germline): MGHDK, SYGVNS. V trimming: 6 bases; J trimming: 5 bases; junction bases outside the gene matches: 4. CDR3 residues: CASRGQGAQYGYTF. The CDR3 DNA sequence: TGTGCCAGCAGGGGACAGGGGGCTCAGTATGGCTACACCTTC.

Remarks on this clonotype: The junction shows a germline mismatch at one end, possibly a read error. The chain has TRBV12-3 or TRBV12-4 and TRBJ2-3; D not certain. The CDR3 loop spans 12 amino acids. CDR3 in DNA: TGTGTCAGCAGGCCAAGCACAGATACGCAGTATTTT. It yields the protein CVSRPSTDTQYF.

The rearrangement joins TRBV4-2 to TRBJ2-5, with a possible D match to TRBD1 (5 bases). Near its end, the DNA agrees better with TRBJ2-7, so the J call may be wrong. Germline values: CDR1 LGHNA, CDR2 YNFKEQ. The CDR3 runs to 15 residues. CDR3 DNA sequence: TGTGCCAGCAGCCAAGATGCCCAGGGCCGCTACGAGCAGTACTTC. Its translation is CASSQDAQGRYEQYF.

This chain uses TRBV12-3 or TRBV12-4 with TRBJ2-5; 8 bases are a match to TRBD1. The DNA end is more similar to TRBJ2-7, so the J call may be wrong. The CDR3 has 15 residues. CDR3 sequence reads: CASSLATGASYEQYF. CDR3 DNA sequence: TGTGCCAGCAGTTTGGCGACAGGGGCTTCCTACGAGCAGTACTTC.

Concerning this clonotype itself: An end of the junction does not agree with germline; a read error may underlie this. V and J are TRBV12-3 or TRBV12-4 and TRBJ2-5, with D tentatively TRBD1 (6 bases). Gene TRBJ2-7 matches the end of the DNA better, so the J call may be wrong. The CDR3 extends over 14 amino acids. CDR3 nucleotides: TGTGTCAGCAGTTTGGAGGACAGTTCCTACGAGCAGTACTTC. Amino acid sequence: CVSSLEDSSYEQYF.

The rearrangement links TRBV5-1 to TRBJ2-5, with TRBD1 matching over 9 bases. The J call may be faulty, since TRBJ2-1 better matches the DNA end. Germline V gene data show CDR1 as SGHRS and CDR2 as YFSETQ. CDR3 length: 17 amino acids. The CDR3 DNA sequence: TGCGCCAGCACCCATTCGGCCGGGACAGGGAGTTGGAATGAGCAGTTCTTC. Protein sequence: CASTHSAGTGSWNEQFF.

The genes are TRBV3-1 and TRBJ2-7; 7 bases align to TRBD1. V was pared by 2 bases and J by 3 bases, with 7 bases of the junction left unmatched. This CDR3 region has 15 residues. Germline lookup yields CDR1 LGHDT and CDR2 YNNKEL (reference sequence). Here the CDR3 reads CASSQTTGPHYEQYF. DNA for the CDR3: TGTGCCAGCAGCCAAACGACAGGGCCTCACTACGAGCAGTACTTC.

This clonotype was detected only a few times. The V and J genes are TRBV12-3 or TRBV12-4 and TRBJ2-5, with 7 nucleotides matching TRBD2. J was trimmed by 0 bases and V by 7 bases; bases with no gene match: 11. The CDR3 has 16 residues. The CDR3 sequence is CASTLGGGRYQETQYF. The CDR3 bases are TGTGCCAGCACGTTAGGCGGGGGACGGTACCAAGAGACCCAGTACTTC.

Only a few counts were recorded for this clonotype. V usage is TRBV10-3 and J usage is TRBJ2-3; TRBD1 is a possible D gene (5 bases). The CDR3 runs 12 residues. Between the trimmed V and J ends, which lost 4 bases and 5 bases, there was a span of 7 bases. The V gene's germline CDR1 is ENHRY and CDR2 SYGVKD. CDR3 sequence: CAISGQGDTQYF. The CDR3 DNA follows: TGTGCCATCAGTGGCCAGGGAGATACGCAGTATTTT.

This rearrangement joins TRBV7-2 to TRBJ1-4, with D hard to call. Germline lookup yields CDR1 SGHTA and CDR2 FQGNSA. The germline V and J ends were trimmed by 4 bases and 0 bases, with 9 bases remaining between them. This CDR3 has 15 amino acids. This CDR3 reads CASSSSVATNEKLFF. The CDR3 DNA reads TGTGCCAGCAGCTCCTCAGTTGCAACTAATGAAAAACTGTTTTTT.

Regarding this clonotype: Because it lacks the conserved phenylalanine or tryptophan at the end, this CDR3 is likely a read error. This sequence joins TRBV12-3 or TRBV12-4 and TRBJ2-7; 9 bases map to TRBD2. The CDR3 runs to 15 residues. CDR3 in amino acids: CASTLSGGITYEQYL. The CDR3 DNA reads TGTGCCAGCACCCTCAGCGGGGGGATTACCTACGAACAGTACTTG.

A single count supports this clonotype. The rearrangement joins TRBV5-5 to TRBJ2-7, with a possible D match to TRBD1 (5 bases). The CDR3 is 15 amino acids. The germline V gene encodes CDR1 SGHKS and CDR2 YYEKEE (reference sequence). V was shortened by 4 bases and J by 3 bases, with 17 bases between the two germline ends. The CDR3 loop reads CASSRDSLFLYEQYF. CDR3 coding DNA: TGTGCCAGCAGCCGTGACAGCCTATTTCTCTACGAGCAGTACTTC.

This chain connects TRBV4-1 to TRBJ2-1; 15 positions agree with TRBD2. The CDR3 consists of 19 residues. Germline CDR1 MGHRA, CDR2 YSYEKL. V was clipped by 2 bases and J by 9 bases; unmatched bases: 14. CDR3 loop: CASSQFPGAWTSGGAEQFF. The CDR3 DNA follows: TGCGCCAGCAGCCAATTTCCGGGTGCATGGACTAGCGGGGGGGCTGAGCAGTTCTTC.